This T cell receptor beta chain originates from a study of blood T cell repertoires in COVID-19. Study background: COVID-19 samples collected from the United States, Italy and Spain covered acute and convalescent phases.

This CDR3 spans 15 amino acids. Between the trimmed V and J ends, which lost 1 base and 2 bases, there was a span of 11 bases. CDR1 SGHTA and CDR2 FQGNSA come from the germline V gene. Participants came from about two dozen US areas, aged about 18 to 89 years. Participants were placed into cohorts based on the clinical history they reported. Cohort 3 recovered donors had two negative PCRs, clearance, or symptom resolution. The assay was immunoSEQ multiplex PCR, and TCRdb's table has in-frame clones only and misses some. This sample has approximately 400,000 clones, with around 87% found just once. The receptor comes from a man aged 25-40 years who had recovered from COVID-19. Sequenced sample: PBMCs or T cells enriched from blood (not recorded which). V gene TRBV7-2 combines with J gene TRBJ1-2; no definite D call. CDR3 in amino acids: CASSLVLGLNYGYTF. For the CDR3, the DNA is TGTGCCAGCAGCTTAGTTCTTGGGCTAAACTATGGCTACACCTTC.